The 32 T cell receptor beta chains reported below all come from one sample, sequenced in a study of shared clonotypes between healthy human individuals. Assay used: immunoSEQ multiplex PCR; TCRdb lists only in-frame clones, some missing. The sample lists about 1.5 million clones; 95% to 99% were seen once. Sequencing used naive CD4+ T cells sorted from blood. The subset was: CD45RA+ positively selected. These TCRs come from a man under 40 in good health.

The CDR3 loop is CASGPLSIRTFETYEQYF. CDR3 nucleotide sequence: TGTGCCAGCGGCCCTCTTTCCATCCGGACGTTTGAAACCTACGAGCAGTACTTC. The chain uses TRBV28 and TRBJ2-7; unclear D gene. The CDR3 sequence is 18 residues long. CDR1 and CDR2 from the germline V gene are MDHEN and SYDVKM. The V end was cut by 8 bases, the J end by 2 bases, with 28 bases between.

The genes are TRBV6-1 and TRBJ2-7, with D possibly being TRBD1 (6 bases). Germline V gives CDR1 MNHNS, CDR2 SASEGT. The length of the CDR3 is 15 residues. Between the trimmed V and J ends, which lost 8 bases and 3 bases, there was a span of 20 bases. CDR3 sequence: CASSDEQGRVYEQYF. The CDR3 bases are TGTGCCAGCTCAGATGAACAGGGTAGGGTCTACGAGCAGTACTTC.

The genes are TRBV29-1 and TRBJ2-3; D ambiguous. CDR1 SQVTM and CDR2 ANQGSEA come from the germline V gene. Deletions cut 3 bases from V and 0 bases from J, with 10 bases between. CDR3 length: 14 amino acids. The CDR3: CSVEGRVSTDTQYF. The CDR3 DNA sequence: TGCAGCGTTGAGGGCCGGGTAAGCACAGATACGCAGTATTTT.

Here the CDR3 reads CASSRRAESSYEQYF. For the CDR3, the DNA is TGTGCCAGCAGTAGGCGAGCGGAGAGCTCCTACGAGCAGTACTTC. The chain joins TRBV27 to TRBJ2-7, with TRBD2 as a possible D gene (5 bases). Germline V CDR1 and CDR2: MNHEY, SMNVEV (reference sequence). The CDR3 loop spans 15 amino acids. Trimming removed 5 bases at V and 0 bases at J, with 14 bases between.

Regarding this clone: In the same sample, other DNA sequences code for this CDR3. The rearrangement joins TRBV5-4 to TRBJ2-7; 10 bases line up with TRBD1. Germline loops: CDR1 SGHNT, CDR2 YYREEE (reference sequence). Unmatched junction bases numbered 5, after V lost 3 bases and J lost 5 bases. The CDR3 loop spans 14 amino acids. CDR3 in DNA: TGTGCCAGCAGCTCGGGACAGGGGAGGCACGAGCAGTACTTC. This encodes CASSSGQGRHEQYF. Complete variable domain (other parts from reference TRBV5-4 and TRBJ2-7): ETGVTQSPTHLIKTRGQQVTLRCSSQSGHNTVSWYQQALGQGPQFIFQYYREEENGRGNFPPRFSGLQFPNYSSELNVNALELDDSALYLCASSSGQGRHEQYFGPGTRLTVT.

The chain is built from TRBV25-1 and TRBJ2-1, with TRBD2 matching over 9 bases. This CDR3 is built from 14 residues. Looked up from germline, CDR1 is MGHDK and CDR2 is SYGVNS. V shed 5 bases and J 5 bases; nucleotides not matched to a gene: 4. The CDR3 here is CASSIAGGNNEQFF. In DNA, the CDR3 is TGTGCCAGCAGTATTGCGGGAGGGAACAATGAGCAGTTCTTC.

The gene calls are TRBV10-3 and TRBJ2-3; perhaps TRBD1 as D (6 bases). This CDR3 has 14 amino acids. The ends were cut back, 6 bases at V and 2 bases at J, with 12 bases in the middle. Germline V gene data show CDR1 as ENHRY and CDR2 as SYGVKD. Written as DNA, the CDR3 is TGTGCCATCAGGCACAGGGAGCCCACAGATACGCAGTATTTT. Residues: CAIRHREPTDTQYF.

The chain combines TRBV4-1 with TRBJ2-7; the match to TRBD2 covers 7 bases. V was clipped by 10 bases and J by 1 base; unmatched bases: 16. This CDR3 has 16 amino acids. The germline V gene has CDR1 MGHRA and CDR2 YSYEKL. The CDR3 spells CATRLSLAGPSYEQYF. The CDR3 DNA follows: TGCGCCACCAGGTTAAGTTTAGCGGGTCCTTCCTACGAGCAGTACTTC.

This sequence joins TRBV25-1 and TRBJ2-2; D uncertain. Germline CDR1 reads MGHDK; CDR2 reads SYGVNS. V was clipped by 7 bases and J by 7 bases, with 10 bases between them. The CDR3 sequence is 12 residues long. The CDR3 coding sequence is TGTGCCAGCACCCTTAGGAACGGGGAGCTGTTTTTT. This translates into CASTLRNGELFF.

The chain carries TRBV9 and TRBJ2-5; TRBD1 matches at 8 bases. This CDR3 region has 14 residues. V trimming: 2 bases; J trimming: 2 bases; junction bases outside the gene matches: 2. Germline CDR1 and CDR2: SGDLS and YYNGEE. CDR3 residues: CASSVRDRQETQYF. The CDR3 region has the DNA TGTGCCAGCAGCGTCAGGGACAGGCAAGAGACCCAGTACTTC.

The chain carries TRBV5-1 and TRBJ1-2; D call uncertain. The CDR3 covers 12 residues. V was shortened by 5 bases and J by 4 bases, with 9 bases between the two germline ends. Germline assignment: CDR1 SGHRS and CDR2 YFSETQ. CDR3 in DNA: TGCGCCAGCAGGGCAGGCATCTATGGCTACACCTTC. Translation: CASRAGIYGYTF.

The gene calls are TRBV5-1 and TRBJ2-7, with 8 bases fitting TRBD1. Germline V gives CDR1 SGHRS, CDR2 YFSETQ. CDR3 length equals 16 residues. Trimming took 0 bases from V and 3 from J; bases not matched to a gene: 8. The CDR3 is CASSLAFTGGNYEQYF. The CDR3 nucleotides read TGCGCCAGCAGCTTGGCCTTTACAGGGGGAAACTACGAGCAGTACTTC.

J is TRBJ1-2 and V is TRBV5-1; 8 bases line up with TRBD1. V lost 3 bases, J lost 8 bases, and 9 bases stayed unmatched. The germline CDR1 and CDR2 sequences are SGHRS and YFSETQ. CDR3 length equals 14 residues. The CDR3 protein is CASSYNSGGRGYTF. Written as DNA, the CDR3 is TGCGCCAGCAGCTACAACTCAGGGGGCAGGGGCTACACCTTC.

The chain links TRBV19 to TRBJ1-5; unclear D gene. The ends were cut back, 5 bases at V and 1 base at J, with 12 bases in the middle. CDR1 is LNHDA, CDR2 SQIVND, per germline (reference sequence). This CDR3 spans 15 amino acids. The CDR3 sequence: CASSLRFGSNQPQHF. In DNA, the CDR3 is TGTGCCAGTAGTCTAAGATTCGGGAGCAATCAGCCCCAGCATTTT.

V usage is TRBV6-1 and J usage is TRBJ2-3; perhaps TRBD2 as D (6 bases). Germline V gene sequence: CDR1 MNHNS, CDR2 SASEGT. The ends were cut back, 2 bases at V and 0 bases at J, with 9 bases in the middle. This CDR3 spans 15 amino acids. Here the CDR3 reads CASSEYAGSTDTQYF. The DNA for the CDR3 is TGTGCCAGCAGTGAATATGCGGGAAGCACAGATACGCAGTATTTT.

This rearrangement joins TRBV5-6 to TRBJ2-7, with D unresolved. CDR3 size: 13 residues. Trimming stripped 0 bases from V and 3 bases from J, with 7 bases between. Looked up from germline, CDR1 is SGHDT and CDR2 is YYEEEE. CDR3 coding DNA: TGTGCCAGCAGCTTGGCACATAACTACGAGCAGTACTTC. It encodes CASSLAHNYEQYF.

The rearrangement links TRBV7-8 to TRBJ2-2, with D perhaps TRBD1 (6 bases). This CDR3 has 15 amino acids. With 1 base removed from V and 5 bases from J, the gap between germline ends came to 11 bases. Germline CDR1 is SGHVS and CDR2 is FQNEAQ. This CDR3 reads CASSLGDRLTGELFF. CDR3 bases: TGTGCCAGCAGCTTAGGTGACAGGCTAACCGGGGAGCTGTTTTTT.

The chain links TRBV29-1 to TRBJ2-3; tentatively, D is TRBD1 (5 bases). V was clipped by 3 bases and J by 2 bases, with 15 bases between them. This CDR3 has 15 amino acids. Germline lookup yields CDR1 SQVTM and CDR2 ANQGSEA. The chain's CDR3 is CSVDPTVGITDTQYF. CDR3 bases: TGCAGCGTTGACCCGACAGTGGGAATCACAGATACGCAGTATTTT.

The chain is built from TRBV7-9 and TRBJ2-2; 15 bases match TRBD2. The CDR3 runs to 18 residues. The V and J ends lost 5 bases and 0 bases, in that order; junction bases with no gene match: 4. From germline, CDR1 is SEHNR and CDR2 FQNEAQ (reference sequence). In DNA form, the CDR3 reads TGTGCCAGCAGCCCCGGGACTAGCGGGAGGCCGAACACCGGGGAGCTGTTTTTT. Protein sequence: CASSPGTSGRPNTGELFF.

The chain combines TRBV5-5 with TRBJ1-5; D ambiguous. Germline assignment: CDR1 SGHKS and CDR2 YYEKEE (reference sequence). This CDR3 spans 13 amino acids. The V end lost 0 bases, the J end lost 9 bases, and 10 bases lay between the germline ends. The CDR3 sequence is CASSLVSPGPQHF. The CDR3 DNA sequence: TGTGCCAGCAGCTTGGTTTCACCAGGGCCCCAGCATTTT.

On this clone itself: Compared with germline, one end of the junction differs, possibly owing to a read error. CDR3 loop: CASSQGQNDRNSEAFF. The CDR3 coding sequence is TGCGCCAGCAGCCAAGGACAAAATGACAGGAACTCTGAAGCTTTCTTT. The chain carries TRBV4-3 and TRBJ1-1; perhaps TRBD1 as D (6 bases). Germline lookup yields CDR1 LGHNA and CDR2 YSLEER. This CDR3 has 16 residues.

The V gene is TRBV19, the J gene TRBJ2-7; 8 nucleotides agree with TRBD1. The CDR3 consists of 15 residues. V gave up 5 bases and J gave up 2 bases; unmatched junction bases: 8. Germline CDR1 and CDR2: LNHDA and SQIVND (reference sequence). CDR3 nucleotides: TGTGCCAGTAGTCGAGGGGGGACAGGAACCTACGAGCAGTACTTC. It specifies CASSRGGTGTYEQYF.

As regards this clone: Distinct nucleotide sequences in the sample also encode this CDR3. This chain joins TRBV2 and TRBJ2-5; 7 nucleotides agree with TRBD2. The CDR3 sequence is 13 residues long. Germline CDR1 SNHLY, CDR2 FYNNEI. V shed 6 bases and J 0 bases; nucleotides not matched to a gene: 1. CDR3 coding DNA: TGTGCCAGCAGCGGGGGGTACCAAGAGACCCAGTACTTC. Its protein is CASSGGYQETQYF.

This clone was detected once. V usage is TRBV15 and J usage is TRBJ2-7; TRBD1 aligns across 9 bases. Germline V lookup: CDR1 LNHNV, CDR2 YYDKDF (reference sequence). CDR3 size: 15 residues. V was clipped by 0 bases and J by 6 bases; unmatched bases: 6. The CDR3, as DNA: TGTGCCACCAGCAGAGAAATGGGACAGGGCCGCGAGCAGTACTTC. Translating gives CATSREMGQGREQYF.

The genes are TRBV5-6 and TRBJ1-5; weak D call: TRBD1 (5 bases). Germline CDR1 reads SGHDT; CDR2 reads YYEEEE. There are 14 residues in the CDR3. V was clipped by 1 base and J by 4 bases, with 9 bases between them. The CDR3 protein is CASSLRGSNQPQHF. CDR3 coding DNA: TGTGCCAGCAGCTTGAGGGGCAGTAATCAGCCCCAGCATTTT.

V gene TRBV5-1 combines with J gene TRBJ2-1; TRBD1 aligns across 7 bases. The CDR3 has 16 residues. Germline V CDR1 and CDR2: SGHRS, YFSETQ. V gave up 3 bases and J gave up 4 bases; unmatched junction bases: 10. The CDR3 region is CASSSSPGQMYNEQFF. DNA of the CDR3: TGCGCCAGCAGCTCATCACCGGGACAGATGTACAATGAGCAGTTCTTC.

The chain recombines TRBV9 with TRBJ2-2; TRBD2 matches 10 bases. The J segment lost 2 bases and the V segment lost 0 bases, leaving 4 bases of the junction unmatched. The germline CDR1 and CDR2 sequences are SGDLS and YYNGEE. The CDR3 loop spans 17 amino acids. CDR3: CASSVVPSGGNTGELFF. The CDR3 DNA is TGTGCCAGCAGCGTAGTTCCTAGCGGGGGAAACACCGGGGAGCTGTTTTTT.

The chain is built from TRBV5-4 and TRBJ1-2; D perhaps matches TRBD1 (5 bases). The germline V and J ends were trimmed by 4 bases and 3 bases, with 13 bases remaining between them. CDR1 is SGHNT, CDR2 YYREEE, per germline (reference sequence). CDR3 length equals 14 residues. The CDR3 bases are TGTGCCAGCAGCACAGAAAGACAGTACTATGGCTACACCTTC. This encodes CASSTERQYYGYTF.

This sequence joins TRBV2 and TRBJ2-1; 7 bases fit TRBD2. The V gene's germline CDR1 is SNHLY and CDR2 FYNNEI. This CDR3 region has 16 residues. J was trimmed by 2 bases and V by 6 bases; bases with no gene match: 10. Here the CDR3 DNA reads TGTGCCAGCAGGCCCGGCGGTCTAGCGGCCTACAATGAGCAGTTCTTC. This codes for CASRPGGLAAYNEQFF.

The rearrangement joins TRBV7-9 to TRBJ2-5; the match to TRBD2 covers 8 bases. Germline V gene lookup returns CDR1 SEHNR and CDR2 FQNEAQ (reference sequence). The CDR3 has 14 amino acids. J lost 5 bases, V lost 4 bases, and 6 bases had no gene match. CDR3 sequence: CASSSPGLVETQYF. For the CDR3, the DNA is TGTGCCAGCAGCTCACCGGGACTAGTTGAGACCCAGTACTTC. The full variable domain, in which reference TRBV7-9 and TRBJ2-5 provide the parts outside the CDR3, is DTGVSQNPRHKITKRGQNVTFRCDPISEHNRLYWYRQTLGQGPEFLTYFQNEAQLEKSRLLSDRFSAERPKGSFSTLEIQRTEQGDSAMYLCASSSPGLVETQYFGPGTRLLVL.

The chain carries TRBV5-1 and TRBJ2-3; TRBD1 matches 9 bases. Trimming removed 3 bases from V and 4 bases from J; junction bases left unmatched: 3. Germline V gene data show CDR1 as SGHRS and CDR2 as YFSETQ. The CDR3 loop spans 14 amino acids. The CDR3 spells CASSWDRAADTQYF. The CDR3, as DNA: TGCGCCAGCAGCTGGGACAGGGCCGCAGATACGCAGTATTTT.

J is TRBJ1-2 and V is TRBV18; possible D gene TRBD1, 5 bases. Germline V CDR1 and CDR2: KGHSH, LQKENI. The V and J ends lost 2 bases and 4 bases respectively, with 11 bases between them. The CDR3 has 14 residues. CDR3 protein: CASSPGREVYGYTF. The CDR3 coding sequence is TGTGCCAGCTCACCAGGCAGGGAGGTCTATGGCTACACCTTC.